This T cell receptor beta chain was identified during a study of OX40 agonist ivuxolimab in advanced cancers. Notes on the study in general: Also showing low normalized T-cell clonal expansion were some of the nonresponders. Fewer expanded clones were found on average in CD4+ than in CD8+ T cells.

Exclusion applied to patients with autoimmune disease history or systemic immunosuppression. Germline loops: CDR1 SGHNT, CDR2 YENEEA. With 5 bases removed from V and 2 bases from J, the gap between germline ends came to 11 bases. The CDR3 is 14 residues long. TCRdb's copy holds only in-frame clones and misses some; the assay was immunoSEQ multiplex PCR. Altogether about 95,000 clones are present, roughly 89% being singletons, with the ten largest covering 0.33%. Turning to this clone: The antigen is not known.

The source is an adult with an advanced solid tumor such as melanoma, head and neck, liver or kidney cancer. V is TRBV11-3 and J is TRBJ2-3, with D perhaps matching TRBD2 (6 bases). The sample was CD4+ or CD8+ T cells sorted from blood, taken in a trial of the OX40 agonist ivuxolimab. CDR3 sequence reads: CASSPRDSTDTQYF. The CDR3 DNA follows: TGTGCCAGCAGCCCGAGGGACTCCACAGATACGCAGTATTTT.